A selection of T cell receptor beta chains follows, all from one sample in a study of CD8+CD57+ T cells in acquired aplastic anemia. MiXCR, applied by TCRdb to the reads, yields one record per CDR3 protein. The sample lists 450,000 to 550,000 distinct CDR3 sequences, 25% to 40% seen once, with less than 1% in the top ten. The sample taken for sequencing was sorted CD4+, CD8+, or CD8+CD57+ T cells (not recorded which) from PBMCs. All receptors derive from a human donor with aplastic anemia. Each CDR3 is given with its conserved first and last residue. A D gene is named only where the DNA matches it firmly. Size tells how often a clone was seen (once, few, many) or the class of an expanded clone, and some rows leave it out.

D | J | V | size | CDR3 | DNA
TRBD1 | TRBJ2-7 | TRBV25-1 | . | CASSLTGTGRPYEQYF | TGTGCCAGCAGTTTGACCGGGACAGGGAGACCCTACGAGCAGTACTTC
TRBD1 | TRBJ2-1 | TRBV7-7 | few | CASSLDRVRMSEQFF | TGTGCTAGCAGCTTAGACAGGGTCCGTATGAGTGAGCAGTTCTTC
TRBD2 | TRBJ2-1 | TRBV13 | once | CASSTLLRGAPSSYNEQFF | TGTGCCAGCAGCACCCTCTTGCGGGGGGCCCCTAGCTCCTACAATGAGCAGTTCTTC
TRBD2 | TRBJ2-1 | TRBV19 | few | CASSSQPASGSWNEQFF | TGTGCCAGTAGTTCCCAACCCGCTAGCGGGAGTTGGAATGAGCAGTTCTTC
. | TRBJ2-7 | TRBV20-1 | many | CSAMSVQGTYEQYF | TGCAGTGCCATGTCTGTGCAGGGGACCTACGAGCAGTACTTC
TRBD2 | TRBJ2-1 | TRBV2 | few | CASTITSGRGRDNEQFF | TGTGCCAGCACCATAACTAGCGGGAGGGGGAGGGACAATGAGCAGTTCTTC
TRBD1 | TRBJ1-2 | TRBV7-2 | many | CASSIGGQGIYGYTF | TGTGCCAGCAGCATTGGGGGACAGGGGATCTATGGCTACACCTTC
TRBD1 | TRBJ2-1 | TRBV25-1 | few | CASSSTGGYNEQFF | TGTGCCAGCAGTTCCACAGGGGGCTACAATGAGCAGTTCTTC
. | TRBJ2-7 | TRBV30 | . | CAGRVSYEQYF | TGTGCCGGCAGGGTCTCCTACGAGCAGTACTTC
TRBD1 | TRBJ2-7 | TRBV7-9 | . | CASSRRDSIYEQYF | TGTGCCAGCAGCCGCCGGGACAGTATTTACGAGCAGTACTTC
. | TRBJ2-3 | TRBV4-3 | . | CASSQDPPMQYF | TGCGCCAGCAGCCAGGACCCGCCCATGCAGTATTTT
. | TRBJ2-1 | TRBV19 | . | CASRALASYNEQFF | TGTGCCAGTAGGGCTTTAGCCTCCTACAATGAGCAGTTCTTC
TRBD2 | TRBJ2-1 | TRBV10-2 | . | CASSPAQRGSKEQFF | TGCGCCAGCAGCCCCGCTCAGCGGGGGTCGAAGGAGCAGTTCTTC
. | TRBJ1-1 | TRBV25-1 | . | CASSNSRQVDTEAFF | TGTGCCAGCAGTAACTCAAGACAGGTTGACACTGAAGCTTTCTTT
. | TRBJ1-1 | TRBV2 | many | CASSEGAVDNLSEAFF | TGTGCCAGCAGTGAAGGGGCAGTGGACAATTTGTCTGAAGCTTTCTTT
. | TRBJ1-1 | TRBV5-5 | few | CASSSVGAGNTEAFF | TGTGCCAGCAGTTCTGTTGGGGCGGGGAACACTGAAGCTTTCTTT
TRBD1 | TRBJ1-2 | TRBV2 | . | CASSTTGGRGYTF | TGTGCCAGCAGTACGACAGGGGGGAGAGGCTACACCTTC
. | TRBJ1-5 | TRBV20-1 | few | CSARTGYSNQPQHF | TGCAGTGCTAGAACGGGCTATAGCAATCAGCCCCAGCATTTT
. | TRBJ1-1 | TRBV25-1 | once | CASSELRGRDTEAFF | TGTGCCAGCAGTGAATTACGGGGACGGGACACTGAAGCTTTCTTT
. | TRBJ1-5 | TRBV12-3/TRBV12-4 | . | CASRKYMNQPQHF | TGTGCCAGCAGGAAGTACATGAATCAGCCCCAGCATTTT
. | TRBJ1-3 | TRBV20-1 | . | CSARPGRTSSGNTIYF | TGCAGTGCTAGGCCGGGACGGACGAGCTCTGGAAACACCATATATTTT
. | TRBJ1-1 | TRBV20-1 | once | CSAPAGNTEAFF | TGCAGTGCCCCGGCAGGGAACACTGAAGCTTTCTTT
. | TRBJ1-2 | TRBV11-2 | . | CASSFGQGYTF | TGTGCCAGCAGCTTTGGACAGGGCTACACCTTC
TRBD1 | TRBJ1-1 | TRBV5-1 | . | CASSSSHIRPGQMNTEAFF | TGCGCCAGCAGCTCCTCACATATCCGACCGGGACAGATGAACACTGAAGCTTTCTTT
. | TRBJ2-7 | TRBV20-1 | . | CSASPGQVINYEQYF | TGCAGTGCTAGTCCGGGACAAGTGATCAACTACGAGCAGTACTTC
TRBD2 | TRBJ2-1 | TRBV9 | . | CANSVLAGGNNEQFF | TGTGCCAACAGCGTCCTAGCGGGGGGGAACAATGAGCAGTTCTTC
. | TRBJ2-7 | TRBV10-3 | . | CAITASKGYGEQYF | TGTGCCATCACGGCTAGTAAGGGTTACGGCGAGCAGTACTTC
. | TRBJ2-1 | TRBV30 | once | CAWSVGGIRNEQFF | TGTGCCTGGAGTGTAGGGGGAATTCGGAATGAGCAGTTCTTC
. | TRBJ2-1 | TRBV2 | . | CASSPDGPGMNEQFF | TGTGCCAGCAGCCCCGACGGGCCAGGGATGAATGAGCAGTTCTTC
. | TRBJ1-3 | TRBV20-1 | . | CSASPGGSGNTIYF | TGCAGTGCTAGTCCGGGAGGCTCTGGAAACACCATATATTTT
TRBD1 | TRBJ1-2 | TRBV19 | many | CASNQGALGYTF | TGTGCCAGTAACCAGGGGGCGTTAGGCTACACCTTC
. | TRBJ1-3 | TRBV10-3 | . | CAWSERGAIYF | TGTGCCTGGTCTGAGAGGGGCGCCATATATTTT
. | TRBJ1-1 | TRBV6-1 | . | CASSTIGTSLGAFF | TGTGCCAGCAGTACGATTGGGACCTCCCTGGGAGCTTTCTTT
. | TRBJ2-7 | TRBV20-1 | few | CSARGGGHPLYEQYF | TGCAGTGCTAGGGGTGGTGGGCACCCGCTCTACGAGCAGTACTTC
. | TRBJ1-1 | TRBV5-1 | few | CASRGEGSGTEAFF | TGCGCCAGCCGGGGGGAGGGTTCGGGCACTGAAGCTTTCTTT
. | TRBJ2-3 | TRBV7-9 | . | CASSPRGGGPPPTDTQYF | TGTGCCAGCAGCCCCAGGGGAGGCGGGCCGCCGCCCACAGATACGCAGTATTTT
TRBD2 | TRBJ2-1 | TRBV10-3 | few | CAISVGGSSYNEQFF | TGTGCCATCAGTGTTGGCGGGAGCTCCTACAATGAGCAGTTCTTC
. | TRBJ2-2 | TRBV7-9 | . | CASSRTDSGNTGELFF | TGTGCCAGCAGCCGGACGGACTCTGGAAACACCGGGGAGCTGTTTTTT
. | TRBJ1-1 | TRBV25-1 | . | CASSPRLGISEAFF | TGTGCCAGCAGTCCCCGACTGGGAATTTCTGAAGCTTTCTTT
TRBD1 | TRBJ2-1 | TRBV20-1 | many | CSGRQGAVNEQFF | TGCAGCGGACGACAGGGTGCGGTCAATGAGCAGTTCTTC
. | TRBJ2-7 | TRBV20-1 | many | CSARDGRPGAEQYF | TGCAGTGCTAGAGATGGACGACCAGGGGCCGAGCAGTACTTC
. | TRBJ1-1 | TRBV20-1 | . | CSARVPGGVTEAFF | TGCAGTGCTAGAGTTCCGGGGGGCGTCACTGAAGCTTTCTTT
TRBD1 | TRBJ2-7 | TRBV9 | . | CASSVAGQGNYEQYF | TGTGCCAGCAGCGTAGCGGGACAGGGAAACTACGAGCAGTACTTC